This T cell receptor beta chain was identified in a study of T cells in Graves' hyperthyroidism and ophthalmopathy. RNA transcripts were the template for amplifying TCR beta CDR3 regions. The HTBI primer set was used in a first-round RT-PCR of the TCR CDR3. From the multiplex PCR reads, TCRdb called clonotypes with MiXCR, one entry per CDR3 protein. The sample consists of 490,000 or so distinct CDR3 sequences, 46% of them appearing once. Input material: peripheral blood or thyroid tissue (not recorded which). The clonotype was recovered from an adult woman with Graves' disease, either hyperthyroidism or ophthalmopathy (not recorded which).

CDR3 sequence: CASSLEWGSGANVLTF. CDR3 bases: TGTGCCAGCAGCTTAGAATGGGGGTCTGGGGCCAACGTCCTGACTTTC. The chain is built from TRBV7-2 and TRBJ2-6; D tentatively fits TRBD1 or TRBD2 (5 bases each). The V end lost 1 base, the J end lost 1 base, and 8 bases lay between the germline ends. The CDR3 length is 16 residues. Germline CDR1 and CDR2: SGHTA and FQGNSA. Variable domain in full (rest from reference TRBV7-2 and TRBJ2-6): GAGVSQSPSNKVTEKGKDVELRCDPISGHTALYWYRQSLGQGLEFLIYFQGNSAPDKSGLPSDRFSAERTGGSVSTLTIQRTQQEDSAVYLCASSLEWGSGANVLTFGAGSRLTVL.